Included here is one TCR beta chain sequence, with context. Generated by immunoSEQ multiplex PCR, the TCRdb table keeps only in-frame clones and is missing some. The data show 58,000 or so clones, 88% seen once. The entry originates in a study of T cell changes during pregnancy in multiple sclerosis. Germline-derived CDR1 and CDR2 are SEHNR and FQNEAQ (reference sequence). The V segment lost 1 base and the J segment 2 bases; nucleotides outside the gene matches: 7. This CDR3 region has 16 residues. Sequenced material: CD4+ T cells from peripheral blood mononuclear cells, taken in the third trimester of pregnancy. The origin of this receptor is a female donor with multiple sclerosis, enrolled in a pregnancy study. The genes are TRBV7-9 and TRBJ2-5, with 7 bases identical to TRBD2. DNA of the CDR3: TGTGCCAGCAGCTTAGGGGCTAGCGGTTATCAAGAGACCCAGTACTTC. This translates into CASSLGASGYQETQYF.